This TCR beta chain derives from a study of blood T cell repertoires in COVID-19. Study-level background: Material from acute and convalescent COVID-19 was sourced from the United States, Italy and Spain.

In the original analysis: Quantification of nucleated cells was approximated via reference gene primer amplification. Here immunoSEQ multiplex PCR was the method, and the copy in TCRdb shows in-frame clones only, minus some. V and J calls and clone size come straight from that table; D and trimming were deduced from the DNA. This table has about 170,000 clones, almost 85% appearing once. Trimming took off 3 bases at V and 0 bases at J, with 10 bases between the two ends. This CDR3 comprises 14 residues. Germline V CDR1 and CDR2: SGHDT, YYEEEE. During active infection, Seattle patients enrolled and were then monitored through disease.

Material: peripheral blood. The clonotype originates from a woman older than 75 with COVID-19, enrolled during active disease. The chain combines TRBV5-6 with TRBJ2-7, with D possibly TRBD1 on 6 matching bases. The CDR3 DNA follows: TGTGCCAGCAGCTCCACAGGGAGCTCCTACGAGCAGTACTTC. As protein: CASSSTGSSYEQYF. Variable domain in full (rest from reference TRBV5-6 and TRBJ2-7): DAGVTQSPTHLIKTRGQQVTLRCSPKSGHDTVSWYQQALGQGPQFIFQYYEEEERQRGNFPDRFSGHQFPNYSSELNVNALLLGDSALYLCASSSTGSSYEQYFGPGTRLTVT.